Below are 25 T cell receptor beta chains sequenced from a single sample in a study of blood T cell repertoires in COVID-19. Method: immunoSEQ multiplex PCR; TCRdb's copy keeps in-frame clones and lacks some. The sample yields fewer than 40,000 clones, 80% seen once. The sample consisted of peripheral blood. These receptors all come from a man aged 80 or over with active or convalescent COVID-19.

The chain recombines TRBV6-2 or TRBV6-3 with TRBJ2-1, with TRBD1 matching 7 bases. Trimming took 6 bases from V and 3 from J; bases not matched to a gene: 8. The CDR3 has 15 residues. From germline, CDR1 is MNHEY and CDR2 SVGEGT. The CDR3 DNA reads TGTGCCAGCAGCCCGCCGGGACAGTTCTACAATGAGCAGTTCTTC. Translated: CASSPPGQFYNEQFF.

The table lists this clone with a count of one. The V gene is TRBV7-6, the J gene TRBJ2-7; D possibly corresponds to TRBD2 (6 bases). The CDR3 loop spans 15 amino acids. V was shortened by 5 bases and J by 3 bases, with 17 bases between the two germline ends. Germline V gene lookup returns CDR1 SGHVS and CDR2 FNYEAQ. The CDR3 spells CASSQDFQGGYEQYF. In DNA, the CDR3 is TGTGCCAGCAGCCAAGATTTCCAGGGAGGCTACGAGCAGTACTTC. The full variable domain, in which reference TRBV7-6 and TRBJ2-7 provide the parts outside the CDR3, is GAGVSQSPRYKVTKRGQDVALRCDPISGHVSLYWYRQALGQGPEFLTYFNYEAQQDKSGLPNDRFSAERPEGSISTLTIQRTEQRDSAMYRCASSQDFQGGYEQYFGPGTRLTVT.

The genes are TRBV9 and TRBJ2-1; D gene uncertain. The CDR3 is 12 amino acids. Germline-derived CDR1 and CDR2 are SGDLS and YYNGEE. The V end was cut by 1 base, the J end by 8 bases, with 7 bases between. The chain's CDR3 is CASSVFFYEQFF. CDR3 sequence (DNA): TGTGCCAGCAGCGTATTTTTCTATGAGCAGTTCTTC.

The chain is built from TRBV9 and TRBJ1-2, with 12 nucleotides matching TRBD1. V lost 4 bases and J lost 4; bases outside the gene matches: 5. Germline V gene lookup returns CDR1 SGDLS and CDR2 YYNGEE. CDR3 length equals 15 residues. The CDR3 here is CASSPGTGGVYGYTF. CDR3 DNA sequence: TGTGCCAGCAGCCCCGGGACAGGGGGCGTCTATGGCTACACCTTC.

J is TRBJ1-4 and V is TRBV7-9; TRBD1 agrees at 7 bases. Germline lookup yields CDR1 SEHNR and CDR2 FQNEAQ (reference sequence). Losses at the gene ends were 5 bases for V and 3 bases for J; bases not matched to a gene: 9. The CDR3 contains 16 residues. The CDR3 DNA reads as TGTGCCAGCAGCACATACAGGGGCGCAGCTAATGAAAAACTGTTTTTT. It translates to CASSTYRGAANEKLFF.

V and J are TRBV4-3 and TRBJ2-7; D gene uncertain. CDR1 and CDR2 from the germline V gene are LGHNA and YSLEER. This CDR3 contains 14 residues. The V end lost 4 bases, the J end lost 1 base, and 11 bases lay between the germline ends. CDR3 in amino acids: CASSPLTASYEQYF. CDR3 in DNA: TGCGCCAGCAGCCCCTTAACAGCTTCCTACGAGCAGTACTTC.

J is TRBJ1-5 and V is TRBV19; D is ambiguous. Looked up from germline, CDR1 is LNHDA and CDR2 is SQIVND (reference sequence). The CDR3 has 12 residues. The V gene lost 3 bases and the J gene lost 9 bases, with 9 bases spanning the gap. The CDR3 region has the DNA TGTGCCAGTAGTATTTTGGGCACGCCCCAGCATTTT. Translating it yields CASSILGTPQHF.

The chain has TRBV20-1 and TRBJ2-7; 9 bases agree with TRBD2. This CDR3 is built from 14 residues. V dropped 3 bases and J dropped 2; count of bases not matched to a gene: 5. Germline assignment: CDR1 DFQATT and CDR2 SNEGSKA (reference sequence). The CDR3 sequence: CSASGGRDPYEQYF. DNA for the CDR3: TGCAGTGCTAGTGGCGGGAGGGATCCCTACGAGCAGTACTTC.

This clone has a single count. CDR3 in amino acids: CASSKGEAGYGYTF. The CDR3 coding sequence is TGTGCCAGCAGCAAAGGGGAGGCGGGATACGGCTACACCTTC. The V and J genes are TRBV21-1 and TRBJ1-2. TRBV21-1 is a listed pseudogene. This CDR3 contains 14 residues.

The rearrangement uses TRBV30 and TRBJ1-3; D unresolved. The CDR3 length is 13 residues. Trimming cost V 3 bases and J 3 bases, with 9 bases left between them. Germline loops: CDR1 GTSNPN, CDR2 SVGIG (reference sequence). This CDR3 reads CAWSSGVGNTIYF. For the CDR3, the DNA is TGTGCCTGGAGCTCGGGTGTTGGAAACACCATATATTTT.

This chain joins TRBV14 and TRBJ1-2; no clear D. Deletions cut 8 bases from V and 4 bases from J, with 17 bases between. Germline CDR1 reads SGHDN; CDR2 reads FVKESK. CDR3 size: 14 residues. In DNA form, the CDR3 reads TGTGCCAGCCTTCCCATGGAGCGAAGCTATGGCTACACCTTC. Protein: CASLPMERSYGYTF.

The chain couples TRBV10-3 to TRBJ1-2, with no clear D. CDR1 ENHRY and CDR2 SYGVKD come from the germline V gene. V was clipped by 3 bases and J by 3 bases, with 14 bases between them. The CDR3 runs 15 residues. CDR3 protein: CAISDSSRPYYGYTF. The CDR3 nucleotides read TGTGCCATCAGTGACTCATCCAGGCCTTACTATGGCTACACCTTC.

CDR3 region: CASSQVGQGPEKLFF. In DNA, the CDR3 is TGCGCCAGCAGCCAAGTAGGGCAGGGTCCTGAAAAACTGTTTTTT. The chain is built from TRBV4-1 and TRBJ1-4; a weak D match, TRBD1 (5 bases). Per the germline V gene, CDR1 is MGHRA and CDR2 is YSYEKL. The CDR3 is 15 amino acids. The V end was cut by 1 base, the J end by 7 bases, with 13 bases between.

The V and J genes are TRBV4-2 and TRBJ2-3, with 8 bases matching TRBD2. With V trimmed by 0 bases and J by 4 bases, 9 bases remained unmatched. The CDR3 is 17 amino acids. Germline V gives CDR1 LGHNA, CDR2 YNFKEQ. CDR3 protein: CASSQDGFSGGPDTQYF. The DNA for the CDR3 is TGTGCCAGCAGCCAAGATGGTTTCTCGGGGGGGCCAGATACGCAGTATTTT.

V and J are TRBV27 and TRBJ2-3; 7 bases map to TRBD1. The V gene end was trimmed by 5 bases and the J gene end by 2 bases; junction bases not matched to a gene: 4. Looked up from germline, CDR1 is MNHEY and CDR2 is SMNVEV (reference sequence). This CDR3 is 14 amino acids long. The CDR3 here is CASSHGQDTDTQYF. The CDR3 region has the DNA TGTGCCAGCAGTCACGGACAGGACACAGATACGCAGTATTTT.

This clone was observed a handful of times. V and J are TRBV28 and TRBJ1-3, with no clear D. This CDR3 has 15 residues. Germline CDR1 is MDHEN and CDR2 is SYDVKM. V was clipped by 4 bases and J by 0 bases, with 10 bases between them. CDR3 nucleotide sequence: TGTGCCAGCAGTTCTTATGGGAGCTCTGGAAACACCATATATTTT. Its translation is CASSSYGSSGNTIYF. The whole variable domain, filled in from reference TRBV28 and TRBJ1-3, reads DVKVTQSSRYLVKRTGEKVFLECVQDMDHENMFWYRQDPGLGLRLIYFSYDVKMKEKGDIPEGYSVSREKKERFSLILESASTNQTSMYLCASSSYGSSGNTIYFGEGSWLTVV.

This clone has a single count. The chain uses TRBV5-8 and TRBJ1-1, with D unresolved. Germline loops: CDR1 SGHTS, CDR2 YDEGEE. This CDR3 spans 14 amino acids. V shed 6 bases and J shed 1 base, with 13 bases lying between them. The CDR3 protein is CASTPRPANTEAFF. Here the CDR3 DNA reads TGTGCCAGCACCCCGCGGCCGGCGAACACTGAAGCTTTCTTT.

This chain uses TRBV9 with TRBJ2-2, with D uncertain. V lost 0 bases and J 2 bases, leaving 5 bases between the germline ends. Germline assignment: CDR1 SGDLS and CDR2 YYNGEE. The CDR3 spans 14 residues. The DNA of the CDR3 is TGTGCCAGCAGCGTAGGGCCCAACACCGGGGAGCTGTTTTTT. It translates to CASSVGPNTGELFF.

In its sample, this clone was seen once. This chain joins TRBV19 and TRBJ1-1; 9 bases map to TRBD1. The CDR3 covers 16 residues. After removal of 5 bases from V and 5 bases from J, the junction contained 12 bases not matched to a gene. Germline assignment: CDR1 LNHDA and CDR2 SQIVND (reference sequence). The CDR3 DNA is TGTGCCAGTAGTTCGCCGACAGGGGGGTTAACTACTGAAGCTTTCTTT. Encoded protein: CASSSPTGGLTTEAFF.

J is TRBJ2-3 and V is TRBV29-1; no reliable D call. The CDR3 has 11 residues. The germline V gene encodes CDR1 SQVTM and CDR2 ANQGSEA. Trimming left V 2 bases short and J 5 bases short, with 5 bases between. The CDR3 DNA sequence: TGCAGCGTTGAACCGGGAGATACGCAGTATTTT. It yields the protein CSVEPGDTQYF.

V usage is TRBV6-5 and J usage is TRBJ2-7, with D perhaps TRBD2 (6 bases). Looked up from germline, CDR1 is MNHEY and CDR2 is SVGAGI. The CDR3 is 13 amino acids. Between the trimmed V and J ends, which lost 6 bases and 1 base, there was a span of 10 bases. The CDR3 is CASRGGGSYEQYF. The CDR3, as DNA: TGTGCCAGCAGGGGGGGAGGTTCCTACGAGCAGTACTTC.

In this sample, this clone turned up a few times. The chain links TRBV18 to TRBJ2-3; D is ambiguous. Trimming cost V 3 bases and J 6 bases, with 7 bases left between them. Per germline, CDR1 KGHSH and CDR2 LQKENI. The CDR3 is 12 residues long. This chain's CDR3 is CASSPISDTQYF. The DNA for the CDR3 is TGTGCCAGCTCACCGATTAGCGATACGCAGTATTTT.

This rearrangement joins TRBV29-1 to TRBJ2-5; D is possibly TRBD2 (5 bases). The ends were cut back, 6 bases at V and 5 bases at J, with 16 bases in the middle. The CDR3 is 13 amino acids. From germline, CDR1 is SQVTM and CDR2 ANQGSEA. The CDR3: CSVVEGRDETQYF. CDR3 bases: TGCAGCGTCGTCGAGGGCCGTGACGAGACCCAGTACTTC.

V gene TRBV19 combines with J gene TRBJ2-2; possible D gene TRBD1, 6 bases. The CDR3 is 14 residues long. Germline V gives CDR1 LNHDA, CDR2 SQIVND (reference sequence). V was clipped by 6 bases and J by 4 bases, with 12 bases between them. CDR3 DNA: TGTGCCAGTAGCAACAGGGCGGGCACCGGGGAGCTGTTTTTT. Translated, it gives CASSNRAGTGELFF.

The V and J genes are TRBV25-1 and TRBJ2-5; TRBD1 matches at 7 bases. CDR1 is MGHDK, CDR2 SYGVNS, per germline. V trimming: 3 bases; J trimming: 5 bases; junction bases outside the gene matches: 9. The CDR3 has 15 amino acids. DNA of the CDR3: TGTGCCAGCAGTGATCCGACAGGGTTAGGGGAGACCCAGTACTTC. Residues: CASSDPTGLGETQYF.